This record covers a single T cell receptor (beta chain). Its antigen is still unknown. With V trimmed by 2 bases and J by 8 bases, 7 bases remained unmatched. CDR3 length: 14 amino acids. CDR1 SGHRS and CDR2 YFSETQ come from the germline V gene. The data were taken from a study of cytomegalovirus exposure and HLA in healthy donors. Overall study findings and caveats: It was confirmed in vitro that a few of the CMV-associated chains were specific for CMV antigens. High specificity and sensitivity for cytomegalovirus status were reported for the classifier. Another analysis was done later, and it associated 16,951 TCR beta sequences with HLA alleles at 0.05 false discovery rate.

It was with 60 Vbeta and 13 Jbeta primers that the PCR ran. The table came from immunoSEQ multiplex PCR; TCRdb's copy has only in-frame clones and leaves some out. The sample carries 110,000 or so clones, about four fifths recorded once. The chain employs TRBV5-1 and TRBJ2-4; 7 nucleotides align to TRBD2. This TCR was recovered from a man in his thirties or forties in good health and CMV-seronegative. The source material was PBMCs. CDR3 loop: CASSLLASTDIQYF. In DNA form, the CDR3 reads TGCGCCAGCAGCTTACTAGCGTCTACAGACATTCAGTACTTC. Filled out from reference TRBV5-1 and TRBJ2-4, the complete variable domain reads KAGVTQTPRYLIKTRGQQVTLSCSPISGHRSVSWYQQTPGQGLQFLFEYFSETQRNKGNFPGRFSGRQFSNSRSEMNVSTLELGDSALYLCASSLLASTDIQYFGAGTRLSVL.